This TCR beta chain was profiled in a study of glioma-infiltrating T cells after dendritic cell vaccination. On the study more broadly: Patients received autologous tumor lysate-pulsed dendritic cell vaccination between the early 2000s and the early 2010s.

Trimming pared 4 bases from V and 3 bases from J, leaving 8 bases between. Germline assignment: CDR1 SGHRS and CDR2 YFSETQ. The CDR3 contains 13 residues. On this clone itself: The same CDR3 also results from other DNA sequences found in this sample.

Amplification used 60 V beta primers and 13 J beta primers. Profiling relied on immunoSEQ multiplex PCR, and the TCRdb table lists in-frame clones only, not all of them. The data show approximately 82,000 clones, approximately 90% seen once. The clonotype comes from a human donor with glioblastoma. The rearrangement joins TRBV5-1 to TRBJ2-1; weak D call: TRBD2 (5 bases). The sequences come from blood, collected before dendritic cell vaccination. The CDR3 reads CASSPGGYNEQFF. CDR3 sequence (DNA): TGCGCCAGCAGCCCCGGAGGCTACAATGAGCAGTTCTTC.